This T cell receptor (beta chain) was identified in a study of blood T cell repertoires in COVID-19. The CDR3 totals 16 residues. Germline V gives CDR1 SGDLS, CDR2 YYNGEE. J was trimmed by 0 bases and V by 0 bases; bases with no gene match: 2. Seattle participants joined during active infection and were tracked over time. Repertoires were generated with immunoSEQ multiplex PCR, while TCRdb's copy carries only in-frame clones and drops some. The sample lists around 60,000 clones, around 83% seen once, with roughly 10% in the top ten. The rearrangement joins TRBV9 to TRBJ1-1; 10 nucleotides agree with TRBD1. Sequencing input: peripheral blood. This TCR was recovered from a man aged 50 or older with COVID-19, enrolled during active disease. The CDR3 nucleotides are TGTGCCAGCAGCGTAGGGACAGGGGGGATGAACACTGAAGCTTTCTTT. This encodes CASSVGTGGMNTEAFF.